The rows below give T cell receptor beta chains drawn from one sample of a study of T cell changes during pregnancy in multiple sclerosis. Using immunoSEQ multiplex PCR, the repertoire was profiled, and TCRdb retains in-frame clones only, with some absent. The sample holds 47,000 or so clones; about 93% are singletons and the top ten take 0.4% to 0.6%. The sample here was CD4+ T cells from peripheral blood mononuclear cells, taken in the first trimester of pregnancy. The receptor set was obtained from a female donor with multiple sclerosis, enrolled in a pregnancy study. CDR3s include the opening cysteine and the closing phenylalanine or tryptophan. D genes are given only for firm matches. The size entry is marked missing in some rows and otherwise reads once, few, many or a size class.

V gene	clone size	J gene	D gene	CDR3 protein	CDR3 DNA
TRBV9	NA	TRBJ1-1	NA	CASSVAAVTEAFF	TGTGCCAGCAGCGTAGCTGCGGTAACTGAAGCTTTCTTT
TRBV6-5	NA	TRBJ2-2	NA	CASIQGQGSAGELFF	TGTGCCAGCATACAGGGTCAGGGCAGTGCCGGGGAGCTGTTTTTT
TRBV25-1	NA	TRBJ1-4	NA	CASSAPGLFREKLFF	TGTGCCAGCAGTGCCCCAGGGTTATTTAGAGAAAAACTGTTTTTT
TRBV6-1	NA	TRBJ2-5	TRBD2	CAIGGPAGGKTQYF	TGTGCCATCGGCGGCCCTGCGGGGGGTAAGACCCAGTACTTC
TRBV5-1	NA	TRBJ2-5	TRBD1	CASSPGQGMGKTQYF	TGCGCCAGCAGTCCTGGACAGGGGATGGGGAAGACCCAGTACTTC
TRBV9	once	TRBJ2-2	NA	CASSVAHSWTGELFF	TGTGCCAGCAGCGTAGCTCACAGCTGGACCGGGGAGCTGTTTTTT
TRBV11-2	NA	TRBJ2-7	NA	CASSAEYEQYF	TGTGCCAGCAGCGCGGAGTACGAGCAGTACTTC
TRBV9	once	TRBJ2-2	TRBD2	CASSVGLAGGNTGELFF	TGTGCCAGCAGCGTAGGGCTAGCGGGGGGGAACACCGGGGAGCTGTTTTTT
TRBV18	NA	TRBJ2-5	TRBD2	CASSPLGGKLLHQETQYF	TGTGCCAGCTCACCATTGGGGGGGAAACTACTTCACCAAGAGACCCAGTACTTC
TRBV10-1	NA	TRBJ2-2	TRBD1	CASSPGPGRGSSGELFF	TGCGCCAGCAGCCCCGGCCCTGGCAGGGGGTCATCCGGGGAGCTGTTTTTT
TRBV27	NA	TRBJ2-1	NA	CASSQRTGTSFSNEQFF	TGTGCCAGCAGTCAACGAACCGGGACAAGTTTCTCCAATGAGCAGTTCTTC
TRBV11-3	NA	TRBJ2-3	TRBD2	CASSLTGTSRGTQYF	TGTGCCAGCAGCTTAACCGGGACTAGTAGGGGTACGCAGTATTTT
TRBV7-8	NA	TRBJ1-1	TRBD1	CASSPTPSGTGFEAFF	TGTGCCAGCAGCCCCACTCCGTCCGGGACAGGATTTGAAGCTTTCTTT
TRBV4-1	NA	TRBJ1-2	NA	CASSAVEGGDGYTF	TGCGCCAGCTCCGCGGTGGAGGGCGGGGATGGCTACACCTTC
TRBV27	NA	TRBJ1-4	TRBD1	CASMGTGYRKLFF	TGTGCCAGCATGGGGACAGGGTATAGAAAACTGTTTTTT
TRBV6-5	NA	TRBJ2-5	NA	CASSYSEVGRETQYF	TGTGCCAGCAGTTACTCAGAGGTGGGTCGTGAGACCCAGTACTTC
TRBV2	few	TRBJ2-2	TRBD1	CASSVKGAGTGELFF	TGTGCCAGCAGTGTTAAGGGGGCGGGCACCGGGGAGCTGTTTTTT
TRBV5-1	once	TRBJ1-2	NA	CASSLGGTGLNGYTF	TGCGCCAGCAGCTTGGGGGGTACAGGGCTCAATGGCTACACCTTC
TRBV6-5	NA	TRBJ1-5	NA	CASRALNRDQPQHF	TGTGCCAGCAGGGCCCTAAACAGAGATCAGCCCCAGCATTTT
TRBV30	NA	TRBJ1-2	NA	CAWSPGQLYYGYTF	TGTGCCTGGAGCCCGGGACAACTTTACTATGGCTACACCTTC
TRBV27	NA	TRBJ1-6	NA	CASSPRALHSPLHF	TGTGCCAGCAGTCCCAGGGCCCTCCACTCACCCCTCCACTTT
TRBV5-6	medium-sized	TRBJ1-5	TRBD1	CASSYRQGTKSNQPQHF	TGTGCCAGCAGCTATCGACAGGGAACGAAAAGTAATCAGCCCCAGCATTTT
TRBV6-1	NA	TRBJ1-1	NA	CASSELSLVLNTEAFF	TGTGCCAGCAGTGAACTGAGCTTAGTCCTAAACACTGAAGCTTTCTTT
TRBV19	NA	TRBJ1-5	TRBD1	CASSGQGVQPQHF	TGTGCCAGTAGTGGACAGGGAGTTCAGCCCCAGCATTTT
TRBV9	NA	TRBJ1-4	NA	CASSVAPAGNGRGEKLFF	TGTGCCAGCAGCGTAGCTCCGGCTGGGAATGGCAGGGGCGAAAAACTGTTTTTT
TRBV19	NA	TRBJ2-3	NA	CASSIGGQLTDTQYF	TGTGCCAGTAGTATAGGAGGACAGCTCACAGATACGCAGTATTTT
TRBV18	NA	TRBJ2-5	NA	CASSPPQVQETQYF	TGTGCCAGCTCACCACCCCAGGTCCAAGAGACCCAGTACTTC
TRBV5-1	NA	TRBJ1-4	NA	CASSLTPSATNEKLFF	TGCGCCAGCAGCTTGACCCCCTCGGCAACTAATGAAAAACTGTTTTTT
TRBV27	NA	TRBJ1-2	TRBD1	CASSSGQGLPGLYGYTF	TGTGCCAGCAGTTCGGGACAGGGGCTTCCGGGACTCTATGGCTACACCTTC
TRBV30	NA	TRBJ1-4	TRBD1	CAGLTSGTGFRKLFF	TGTGCCGGGTTGACTTCCGGGACAGGGTTTAGAAAACTGTTTTTT
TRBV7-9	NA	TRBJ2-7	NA	CASSLAGGYEQYF	TGTGCCAGCAGCTTAGCAGGAGGGTACGAGCAGTACTTC
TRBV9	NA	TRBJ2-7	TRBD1	CASSPRHRGYEQYF	TGTGCCAGCAGCCCCCGCCACAGGGGCTACGAGCAGTACTTC
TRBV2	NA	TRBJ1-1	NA	CASSEAGGTEAFF	TGTGCCAGCAGTGAAGCAGGGGGCACTGAAGCTTTCTTT
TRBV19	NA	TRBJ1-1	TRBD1	CASGTGVSGTEAFF	TGTGCCAGTGGGACAGGGGTATCTGGCACTGAAGCTTTCTTT
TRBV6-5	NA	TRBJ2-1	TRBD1	CASSYTTGVDNEQFF	TGTGCCAGCAGTTACACCACAGGGGTGGACAATGAGCAGTTCTTC
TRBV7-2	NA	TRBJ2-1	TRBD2	CASSPYGTSGTEQFF	TGTGCCAGCAGCCCCTACGGGACTAGCGGTACGGAGCAGTTCTTC
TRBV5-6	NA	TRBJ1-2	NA	CASSLAVGQRGLDGYTF	TGTGCCAGCAGCTTGGCCGTAGGACAGAGGGGATTGGATGGCTACACCTTC
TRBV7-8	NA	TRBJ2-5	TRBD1	CASSLGQKETQYF	TGTGCCAGCAGCTTGGGACAGAAAGAGACCCAGTACTTC
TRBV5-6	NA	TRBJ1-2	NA	CASSSDRTYGYTF	TGTGCCAGCAGCTCGGACAGAACCTATGGCTACACCTTC
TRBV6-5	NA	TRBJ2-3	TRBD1	CASSALQGAADTQYF	TGTGCCAGCAGTGCCCTACAGGGGGCTGCAGATACGCAGTATTTT
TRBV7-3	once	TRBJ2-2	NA	CASSSGLINTGELFF	TGTGCCAGCAGCTCCGGACTGATAAACACCGGGGAGCTGTTTTTT
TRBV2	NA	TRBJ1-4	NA	CASSAGTSEKLFF	TGTGCCAGCAGTGCTGGGACTAGTGAAAAACTGTTTTTT
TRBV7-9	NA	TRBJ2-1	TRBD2	CASSISQLAGSYNEQFF	TGTGCCAGCAGCATTTCCCAACTAGCGGGCTCCTACAATGAGCAGTTCTTC
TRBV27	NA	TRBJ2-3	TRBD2	CASSFGWASGGAGTDTQYF	TGTGCCAGCAGTTTTGGTTGGGCTAGCGGGGGGGCTGGCACAGATACGCAGTATTTT
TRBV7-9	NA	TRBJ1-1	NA	CASAVPMRQGREAFF	TGTGCCAGCGCCGTCCCTATGAGGCAGGGCCGCGAAGCTTTCTTT
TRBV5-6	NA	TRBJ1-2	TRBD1	CASSLSTGGNYGYTF	TGTGCCAGCAGCCTCTCGACAGGGGGCAACTATGGCTACACCTTC
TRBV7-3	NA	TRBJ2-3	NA	CASSSMGASTDTQYF	TGTGCCAGCAGCTCCATGGGGGCTAGCACAGATACGCAGTATTTT
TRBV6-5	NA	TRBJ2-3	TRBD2	CASSYLLAGDPDTQYF	TGTGCCAGCAGTTACCTACTAGCGGGGGACCCAGATACGCAGTATTTT
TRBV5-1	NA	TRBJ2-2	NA	CASSPQGGSGELFF	TGCGCCAGCAGCCCCCAGGGCGGATCCGGGGAGCTGTTTTTT
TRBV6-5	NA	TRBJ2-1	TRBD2	CATRLAPIYNEQFF	TGTGCCACCCGACTAGCCCCCATCTACAATGAGCAGTTCTTC
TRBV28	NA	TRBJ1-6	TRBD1	CASRTQGAKESPLHF	TGTGCCAGCAGAACCCAGGGGGCGAAGGAATCACCCCTCCACTTT
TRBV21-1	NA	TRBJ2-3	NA	CAIKEEGGGDTQYF	TGTGCCATCAAGGAGGAGGGAGGGGGGGATACGCAGTATTTT
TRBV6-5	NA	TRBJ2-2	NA	CASRLQGRETGELFF	TGTGCCAGCAGACTACAGGGTCGAGAAACCGGGGAGCTGTTTTTT
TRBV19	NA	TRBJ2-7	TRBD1	CASSTGTGGEQYF	TGTGCCAGTAGTACCGGGACAGGGGGCGAGCAGTACTTC
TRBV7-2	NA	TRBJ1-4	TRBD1	CASSSRDRGRGGLFF	TGTGCCAGCAGCTCGCGCGACAGGGGCAGGGGGGGTCTGTTTTTT